This TCR beta chain derives from a study of control samples from healthy donors and cancer patients. Profiled with immunoSEQ multiplex PCR; TCRdb holds only in-frame clones, not every one. The sample holds about 58,000 clones, more than 70% seen once. CDR3 length: 13 amino acids. Germline V lookup: CDR1 SGHDT, CDR2 YYEEEE. The ends were cut back, 2 bases at V and 7 bases at J, with 12 bases in the middle. J is TRBJ2-5 and V is TRBV5-6, with a tentative D call TRBD2 (6 bases). This TCR came from a woman aged 60-75 years with lung cancer. Sample: PBMCs. CDR3 protein: CASSFFSGGTQYF. As DNA, the CDR3 is TGTGCCAGCAGCTTTTTTAGCGGAGGGACCCAGTACTTC.